This TCR beta chain stems from a study of OX40 agonist ivuxolimab in advanced cancers. Peripheral blood came from all dose cohorts at three timepoints. This table comes from immunoSEQ multiplex PCR, and its TCRdb copy is limited to in-frame clones, with some not included. The table lists about 42,000 clones, around nine tenths of them singletons, with approximately 12% in the top ten. J gave up 2 bases and V 9 bases, and 4 bases lay outside the gene matches. The CDR3 contains 13 residues. Germline-derived CDR1 and CDR2 are MNHNS and SASEGT. The rearrangement joins TRBV6-1 to TRBJ2-7; 10 bases match TRBD1. The material was CD4+ or CD8+ T cells sorted from blood, obtained in a trial of the OX40 agonist ivuxolimab. The sequence was collected from an adult with an advanced solid tumor such as melanoma, head and neck, liver or kidney cancer. CDR3 sequence reads: CASGQGGPYEQYF. As DNA, the CDR3 is TGTGCCAGTGGACAGGGGGGACCCTACGAGCAGTACTTC.